A selection of T cell receptor beta chains follows, all from one sample in a study of OX40 agonist ivuxolimab in advanced cancers. Only in-frame clones appear in the TCRdb table, and some are missing; sequencing was by immunoSEQ multiplex PCR. The sample holds approximately 29,000 clones; roughly 79% are singletons and the top ten take roughly 11%. Sample: CD4+ or CD8+ T cells sorted from blood, taken in a trial of the OX40 agonist ivuxolimab. The receptors were gathered from an adult with an advanced solid tumor such as melanoma, head and neck, liver or kidney cancer. Both conserved end residues are part of each CDR3. The order of the fields is D gene, V gene, J gene, CDR3 protein, CDR3 DNA. A D gene is named only where the DNA matches it firmly.

NA	TRBV2	TRBJ1-5	CASSQAASGPNQPQHF	TGTGCCAGCAGCCAGGCGGCCTCGGGACCTAATCAGCCCCAGCATTTT
NA	TRBV9	TRBJ2-5	CASSSPRDRQETQYF	TGTGCCAGCAGCTCCCCCCGGGACCGACAAGAGACCCAGTACTTC
TRBD1	TRBV29-1	TRBJ2-7	CSVEDLVGQSSYEQYF	TGCAGCGTTGAAGATCTGGTGGGACAGTCCTCCTACGAGCAGTACTTC
NA	TRBV30	TRBJ1-3	CAWKAGAGNTIYF	TGTGCCTGGAAGGCAGGGGCCGGAAACACCATATATTTT
NA	TRBV6-1	TRBJ1-2	CASTLNYGYTF	TGTGCCAGCACTTTAAACTATGGCTACACCTTC
TRBD1	TRBV4-3	TRBJ1-4	CASSPDRAATNEKLFF	TGCGCCAGCAGCCCGGACAGGGCGGCAACTAATGAAAAACTGTTTTTT
TRBD1	TRBV10-2	TRBJ1-1	CASSELQGDAEAFF	TGCGCCAGCAGTGAGTTACAGGGGGACGCTGAAGCTTTCTTT
TRBD2	TRBV19	TRBJ2-7	CASSPIAGGPNEQYF	TGTGCCAGTAGTCCCATAGCGGGGGGACCAAACGAGCAGTACTTC
NA	TRBV4-2	TRBJ2-7	CASSQEGGRREQYF	TGTGCCAGCAGCCAAGAAGGGGGGCGCCGTGAGCAGTACTTC
TRBD2	TRBV27	TRBJ2-5	CASSYSGGVYQETQYF	TGTGCCAGCAGTTATTCGGGGGGGGTCTACCAAGAGACCCAGTACTTC
NA	TRBV11-2	TRBJ2-7	CASSLGSSYEQYF	TGTGCCAGCAGCTTGGGGAGCTCCTACGAGCAGTACTTC
NA	TRBV9	TRBJ1-2	CASSVESSQRITF	TGTGCCAGCAGCGTAGAGTCCAGCCAGCGGATCACCTTC